These 16 T cell receptor beta chains share one sample of origin, sequenced in a study of blood T cell repertoires in COVID-19. Some clones are missing from TCRdb's copy, which holds only in-frame ones; the method was immunoSEQ multiplex PCR. The data show under 250,000 clones, around 83% seen once. Sequencing used peripheral blood. Every receptor here comes from a woman between 40 and 55 years old who had recovered from COVID-19.

This clone appeared a single time. This sequence joins TRBV7-6 and TRBJ2-2; TRBD2 might be the D (5 bases). The CDR3 length is 12 residues. The V gene's germline CDR1 is SGHVS and CDR2 FNYEAQ. The V end was cut by 4 bases, the J end by 6 bases, with 6 bases between. The CDR3 DNA is TGTGCCAGCAGCTCGGGATCCGGGGAGCTGTTTTTT. This translates into CASSSGSGELFF.

Concerning this clone: The junction does not match germline at one end; this may be a read error. The chain has TRBV2 and TRBJ2-1; D perhaps matches TRBD1 (6 bases). Germline lookup yields CDR1 SNHLY and CDR2 FYNNEI. This CDR3 has 11 residues. The chain's CDR3 is CAKQNREHILF. In nucleotides, the CDR3 is TGTGCCAAGCAAAACAGGGAACACATTCTCTTC.

This sequence joins TRBV21-1 and TRBJ1-6; the D call of TRBD1 is as the table states it, not checked on the DNA. TRBV21-1 is annotated as a pseudogene. This CDR3 contains 15 residues. The CDR3 loop is CASSNRTTGHSPLHF. Here the CDR3 DNA reads TGTGCCAGCAGCAATAGAACGACAGGGCATTCACCCCTCCACTTT.

The CDR3 reads CSASITGQYNSPLHF. For the CDR3, the DNA is TGCAGTGCTAGTATCACGGGACAGTATAATTCACCCCTCCACTTT. The V and J genes are TRBV20-1 and TRBJ1-6, with 7 positions matching TRBD1. The V segment lost 3 bases and the J segment 4 bases; nucleotides outside the gene matches: 6. The CDR3 has 15 amino acids. Per the germline V gene, CDR1 is DFQATT and CDR2 is SNEGSKA (reference sequence).

The chain links TRBV27 to TRBJ1-1; 8 bases are a match to TRBD1. The CDR3 loop spans 16 amino acids. From germline, CDR1 is MNHEY and CDR2 SMNVEV (reference sequence). Trimming at V came to 4 bases and at J to 0 bases, leaving 7 bases not matched to a gene. CDR3 nucleotides: TGTGCCAGCAGTTCACTCTGGACAGGGCTGAACACTGAAGCTTTCTTT. Translated: CASSSLWTGLNTEAFF.

The gene calls are TRBV7-9 and TRBJ2-7; D perhaps matches TRBD1 (6 bases). V gave up 6 bases and J gave up 0 bases, with 18 bases separating them. CDR1 and CDR2 (germline): SEHNR, FQNEAQ (reference sequence). CDR3 size: 16 residues. In nucleotides, the CDR3 is TGTGCCAGCAGTCCATTGGGGGCAGGGACCTCCTACGAGCAGTACTTC. Amino acids: CASSPLGAGTSYEQYF.

The chain couples TRBV7-9 to TRBJ1-1, with D perhaps matching TRBD1 (5 bases). Trimming stripped 3 bases from V and 6 bases from J, with 14 bases between. Germline V gene lookup returns CDR1 SEHNR and CDR2 FQNEAQ (reference sequence). The CDR3 has 14 residues. CDR3 amino acids: CASSFGRVEAEAFF. The DNA of the CDR3 is TGTGCCAGCAGCTTCGGCAGGGTAGAAGCTGAAGCTTTCTTT.

The chain combines TRBV6-5 with TRBJ2-7; a weak D match, TRBD2 (6 bases). With 6 bases removed from V and 0 bases from J, the gap between germline ends came to 15 bases. From germline, CDR1 is MNHEY and CDR2 SVGAGI. This CDR3 has 15 amino acids. CDR3 sequence (DNA): TGTGCCAGCAGGGGTCAGGCGGGGAGCTCCTACGAGCAGTACTTC. Its protein product is CASRGQAGSSYEQYF.

This clone was picked up a small number of times. The chain carries TRBV9 and TRBJ2-7; D perhaps matches TRBD2 (7 bases). Looked up from germline, CDR1 is SGDLS and CDR2 is YYNGEE. V lost 2 bases and J lost 6, with 15 bases in between. CDR3 length: 14 amino acids. The CDR3 coding sequence is TGTGCCAGCAGCGTTTCTACAGGGAGGGGCGAGCAGTACTTC. Its protein product is CASSVSTGRGEQYF.

This rearrangement joins TRBV12-5 to TRBJ2-1, with 9 positions matching TRBD2. The CDR3 is made up of 16 amino acids. V shed 1 base, J shed 10 bases, and the junction held 11 bases outside the gene matches. Germline CDR1 and CDR2: LGHNT and FRNRAP. CDR3 protein: CASGLAIAGAYGEQFF. The CDR3 DNA is TGTGCTAGTGGTTTGGCCATAGCGGGGGCTTACGGGGAGCAGTTCTTC.

The chain combines TRBV2 with TRBJ1-2; TRBD1 aligns across 12 bases. CDR3 length: 14 amino acids. Trimming cost V 6 bases and J 5 bases; bases outside gene matches: 4. CDR1 is SNHLY and CDR2 is FYNNEI in the germline V gene. The CDR3 region is CASRAGQGAYGYTF. The DNA of the CDR3 is TGTGCCAGCAGGGCGGGACAGGGGGCTTATGGCTACACCTTC.

J is TRBJ1-5 and V is TRBV10-3; 9 nucleotides agree with TRBD1. Trimming cost V 6 bases and J 0 bases; bases outside gene matches: 3. CDR3 size: 15 residues. The germline V gene encodes CDR1 ENHRY and CDR2 SYGVKD. CDR3 sequence reads: CAISGTGYSNQPQHF. The DNA for the CDR3 is TGTGCCATCAGCGGGACAGGGTATAGCAATCAGCCCCAGCATTTT.

This chain joins TRBV27 and TRBJ2-7; tentative D call: TRBD1 (5 bases). From germline, CDR1 is MNHEY and CDR2 SMNVEV (reference sequence). V was pared by 5 bases and J by 5 bases, with 22 bases between. This CDR3 has 16 residues. The CDR3 DNA is TGTGCCAGCAGTCCCTACGCCCAGGGCGGCCTAGACGAGCAGTACTTC. Translated, it gives CASSPYAQGGLDEQYF.

The chain combines TRBV10-3 with TRBJ2-3, with 7 nucleotides matching TRBD2. Germline CDR1 reads ENHRY; CDR2 reads SYGVKD. With 6 bases clipped from V and 5 bases from J, the junction kept 5 bases outside the gene matches. This CDR3 has 13 amino acids. This chain's CDR3 is CAISSGDGDTQYF. The CDR3, as DNA: TGTGCCATCAGCAGCGGGGATGGAGATACGCAGTATTTT.

This clone was counted only a few times. The chain couples TRBV11-2 to TRBJ1-1; no clear D gene. Germline CDR1 and CDR2: SGHAT and FQNNGV. Between the trimmed V and J ends, which lost 4 bases and 6 bases, there was a span of 9 bases. This CDR3 is 12 amino acids long. CDR3 sequence (DNA): TGTGCCAGCAGCTCCCAGGTGGCTGAAGCTTTCTTT. Translation gives CASSSQVAEAFF.

The chain is built from TRBV4-2 and TRBJ2-5; 9 bases line up with TRBD2. J gave up 5 bases and V 0 bases, and 4 bases lay outside the gene matches. CDR1 LGHNA and CDR2 YNFKEQ come from the germline V gene. The CDR3 contains 15 residues. The CDR3 sequence: CASSQEVAGAETQYF. The DNA for the CDR3 is TGTGCCAGCAGCCAAGAGGTAGCGGGGGCCGAGACCCAGTACTTC.